What follows are 18 T cell receptor beta chains derived from one specimen sequenced in a study of T-cell memory formation after mild COVID-19 (dated by TCRdb to the early 2020s). The library was prepared using 5' RACE. Sequencing relied on an Illumina NovaSeq 6000. Through fastp at Q25 and MiXCR, TCRdb rebuilt clones from the public reads, retaining in-frame beta chains. Here each entry gathers all rows of one CDR3 protein and keeps the most common genes and DNA. The sample has about 470,000 distinct CDR3 sequences on record, around a sixth of them singletons. 9% to 15% of the sample is in the top ten clones. Material for sequencing was PBMCs or a T cell subset sorted from them (not recorded which). These receptor sequences come from an adult woman who had mild COVID-19 (a few samples of this study predate the infection). The sample titles of this study are shuffled in the database, so cell type and time point are left out; the donor was told from shared clones.

Many counts were recorded for this clonotype. The rearrangement links TRBV7-9 to TRBJ2-3; possible D gene TRBD2, 6 bases. With 4 bases removed from V and 0 bases from J, the gap between germline ends came to 8 bases. There are 14 residues in the CDR3. Germline V lookup: CDR1 SEHNR, CDR2 FQNEAQ (reference sequence). CDR3 in amino acids: CASSSGTSTDTQYF. The CDR3 coding sequence is TGTGCCAGCAGCTCCGGGACTAGCACAGATACGCAGTATTTT.

The J gene is TRBJ1-1, the V gene TRBV19; 11 nucleotides match TRBD1. Per germline, CDR1 LNHDA and CDR2 SQIVND (reference sequence). V shed 5 bases and J 5 bases; nucleotides not matched to a gene: 7. The CDR3 consists of 15 residues. The CDR3 region has the DNA TGTGCCAGTAGTCGGCGGGACAGGGGGGAAACTGAAGCTTTCTTT. This sequence encodes CASSRRDRGETEAFF.

This chain joins TRBV12-3 or TRBV12-4 and TRBJ2-7; TRBD2 aligns across 11 bases. The J segment lost 9 bases and the V segment lost 3 bases, leaving 7 bases of the junction unmatched. The CDR3 has 14 residues. The CDR3 sequence: CASSLTSGNAAQYF. CDR3 sequence (DNA): TGTGCCAGCAGTTTGACTAGCGGGAATGCAGCGCAGTACTTC.

This rearrangement joins TRBV5-1 to TRBJ2-5, with D possibly TRBD1 on 5 matching bases. This CDR3 spans 14 amino acids. V lost 3 bases to trimming and J lost 2 bases, with 11 bases between them. The V gene's germline CDR1 is SGHRS and CDR2 YFSETQ. CDR3 in amino acids: CASSWGDRQETQYF. CDR3 coding DNA: TGCGCCAGCAGCTGGGGCGACCGGCAAGAGACCCAGTACTTC.

This chain uses TRBV21-1 with TRBJ1-1. TRBV21-1 is shown as a pseudogene. This CDR3 contains 12 residues. The CDR3 sequence is CASSTLNTEAFF. The CDR3 bases are TGTGCCAGCAGCACCCTGAACACTGAAGCTTTCTTT.

This clonotype was picked up a small number of times. This chain joins TRBV15 and TRBJ2-1; TRBD2 aligns across 7 bases. There are 12 residues in the CDR3. Trimming took 0 bases from V and 15 from J; bases not matched to a gene: 5. Germline V gene data show CDR1 as LNHNV and CDR2 as YYDKDF (reference sequence). CDR3 in amino acids: CATSRDGRDPFF. The CDR3 region has the DNA TGTGCCACCAGCAGAGATGGGAGGGATCCGTTCTTC.

The V gene is TRBV5-6, the J gene TRBJ2-5; 11 bases map to TRBD2. CDR3 size: 15 residues. V gave up 1 base and J gave up 6 bases; unmatched junction bases: 5. Germline V gene lookup returns CDR1 SGHDT and CDR2 YYEEEE. CDR3 nucleotides: TGTGCCAGCAGCTTGAGACTAGCGGGGCTTAAGACCCAGTACTTC. This gives the protein CASSLRLAGLKTQYF. The full variable domain, completed using reference TRBV5-6 and TRBJ2-5, is DAGVTQSPTHLIKTRGQQVTLRCSPKSGHDTVSWYQQALGQGPQFIFQYYEEEERQRGNFPDRFSGHQFPNYSSELNVNALLLGDSALYLCASSLRLAGLKTQYFGPGTRLLVL.

The chain couples TRBV6-5 to TRBJ2-1, with 8 bases lining up with TRBD1. The V segment lost 7 bases and the J segment 0 bases; nucleotides outside the gene matches: 8. The germline gives CDR1 MNHEY, CDR2 SVGAGI. The CDR3 loop spans 16 amino acids. DNA for the CDR3: TGTGCCAGCAACCCGCAGGGGGCTCGCTCCTACAATGAGCAGTTCTTC. Protein product: CASNPQGARSYNEQFF.

The chain joins TRBV11-2 to TRBJ2-7, with D perhaps TRBD2 (7 bases). Germline V gene data show CDR1 as SGHAT and CDR2 as FQNNGV. The CDR3 is 15 residues long. Trimming took 5 bases from V and 2 from J, leaving 16 bases between them. The CDR3 region is CASSQGGGSTYEQYF. The CDR3 DNA sequence: TGTGCCAGCAGCCAGGGAGGGGGGTCCACCTACGAGCAGTACTTC.

The chain combines TRBV12-3 or TRBV12-4 with TRBJ1-2; 9 bases match TRBD1. V gave up 6 bases and J gave up 0 bases; unmatched junction bases: 8. The length of the CDR3 is 16 residues. The CDR3 is CASRMTGGIPNYGYTF. The CDR3 bases are TGTGCCAGCAGGATGACAGGGGGAATCCCTAACTATGGCTACACCTTC.

This clonotype was picked up a small number of times. This chain joins TRBV15 and TRBJ1-6, with 9 bases matching TRBD1. The V gene's germline CDR1 is LNHNV and CDR2 YYDKDF (reference sequence). This CDR3 comprises 16 residues. The trim removed 0 bases at V and 10 bases at J, leaving 7 bases unmatched. The CDR3 spells CATSRERTGVRSPLHF. The CDR3 nucleotides are TGTGCCACCAGCAGAGAGAGGACAGGGGTCCGCTCACCCCTCCACTTT. Drawing the rest from reference TRBV15 and TRBJ1-6, the complete variable domain is DAMVIQNPRYQVTQFGKPVTLSCSQTLNHNVMYWYQQKSSQAPKLLFHYYDKDFNNEADTPDNFQSRRPNTSFCFLDIRSPGLGDTAMYLCATSRERTGVRSPLHFGNGTRLTVT.

This clonotype was seen a handful of times. The CDR3 protein is CASIQLGGTKEGGITEAFF. CDR3 DNA: TGTGCCAGCATCCAACTCGGGGGGACGAAAGAAGGAGGGATCACTGAAGCTTTCTTT. V and J are TRBV11-3 and TRBJ1-1, with D perhaps TRBD1 (5 bases). V was shortened by 7 bases and J by 4 bases, with 31 bases between the two germline ends. Per germline, CDR1 SGHNT and CDR2 YENEEA. The CDR3 contains 19 residues.

This clonotype has at least ten counts. The chain links TRBV20-1 to TRBJ2-7; 7 bases fit TRBD1. CDR3 length: 13 amino acids. Germline trimming cut 3 bases from V and 0 bases from J; bases unmatched to any gene: 2. Per germline, CDR1 DFQATT and CDR2 SNEGSKA (reference sequence). The CDR3 loop is CSASRDSSYEQYF. In DNA form, the CDR3 reads TGCAGTGCTAGCCGGGACAGCTCCTACGAGCAGTACTTC.

This chain uses TRBV9 with TRBJ2-1, with D possibly being TRBD2 (6 bases). The CDR3 has 18 amino acids. The germline V gene has CDR1 SGDLS and CDR2 YYNGEE. Trimming left V 2 bases short and J 3 bases short, with 21 bases between. The CDR3 DNA follows: TGTGCCAGCAGCGTCAGCCGGGGCTCCGGGACTTACTACAATGAGCAGTTCTTC. It yields the protein CASSVSRGSGTYYNEQFF.

This clonotype was seen a few times. The rearrangement uses TRBV5-4 and TRBJ2-5, with D perhaps matching TRBD2 (5 bases). The CDR3 is made up of 15 amino acids. The germline V and J ends were trimmed by 0 bases and 2 bases, with 11 bases remaining between them. The V gene's germline CDR1 is SGHNT and CDR2 YYREEE (reference sequence). CDR3 amino acids: CASSLGFGVQETQYF. The CDR3 DNA sequence: TGTGCCAGCAGCTTGGGATTCGGGGTTCAAGAGACCCAGTACTTC.

This chain links TRBV7-2 with TRBJ1-1; 9 bases fit TRBD1. Trimming took 5 bases from V and 3 from J; bases not matched to a gene: 7. This CDR3 comprises 15 residues. The germline CDR1 and CDR2 sequences are SGHTA and FQGNSA. The CDR3: CASSPWTGADTEAFF. The CDR3 bases are TGTGCCAGCAGCCCGTGGACAGGGGCTGACACTGAAGCTTTCTTT.

V and J are TRBV3-1 and TRBJ2-3; TRBD2 might be the D (5 bases). Germline CDR1 reads LGHDT; CDR2 reads YNNKEL (reference sequence). Trimming pared 1 base from V and 2 bases from J, leaving 7 bases between. The CDR3 consists of 14 residues. CDR3 sequence reads: CASSQASFTDTQYF. The CDR3 DNA reads TGTGCCAGCAGCCAAGCTAGCTTCACAGATACGCAGTATTTT.

The chain has TRBV12-3 or TRBV12-4 and TRBJ2-6; 7 bases are shared with TRBD1. The CDR3 length is 18 residues. With V trimmed by 6 bases and J by 2 bases, 13 bases remained unmatched. The chain's CDR3 is CASRNWTGSPAGANVLTF. The CDR3 nucleotides read TGTGCCAGCAGAAATTGGACAGGCTCCCCCGCTGGGGCCAACGTCCTGACTTTC.